Included here is one T cell receptor beta chain sequence, with context. This sample was taken from a study of cytomegalovirus exposure and HLA in healthy donors. Profiling relied on immunoSEQ multiplex PCR, and the TCRdb table lists in-frame clones only, not all of them. The sample lists 150,000 to 200,000 clones, roughly 86% occurring once. The germline V gene has CDR1 MNHNS and CDR2 SASEGT. The CDR3 is made up of 14 amino acids. Losses at the gene ends were 3 bases for V and 6 bases for J; bases not matched to a gene: 4. The gene calls are TRBV6-1 and TRBJ2-1, with 8 bases fitting TRBD2. The receptor was derived from a man between 18 and 35 years old in good health and CMV-seropositive. The sequencing sample was made of PBMCs. Here the CDR3 DNA reads TGTGCCAGCAGTGAGAAAGGGACTAGCAATGAGCAGTTCTTC. Its protein is CASSEKGTSNEQFF.